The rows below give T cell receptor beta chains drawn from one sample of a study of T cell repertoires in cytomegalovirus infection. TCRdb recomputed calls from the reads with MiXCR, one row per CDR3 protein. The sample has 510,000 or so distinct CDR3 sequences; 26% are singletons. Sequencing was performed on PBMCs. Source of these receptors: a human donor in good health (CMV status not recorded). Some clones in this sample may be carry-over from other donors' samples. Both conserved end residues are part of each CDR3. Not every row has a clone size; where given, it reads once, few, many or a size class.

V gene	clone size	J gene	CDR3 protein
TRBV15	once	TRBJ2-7	CATSREGLAGVEQYF
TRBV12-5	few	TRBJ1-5	CASGLVSGGGSVQPQHF
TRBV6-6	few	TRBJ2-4	CASSVQGTAKNIQYF
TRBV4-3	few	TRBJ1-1	CASSQDYLRGRFGNTEAFF
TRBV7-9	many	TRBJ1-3	CASSTPDRERRNTIYF
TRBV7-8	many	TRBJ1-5	CASSLTHGQPQHF
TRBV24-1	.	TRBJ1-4	CATTYRKPGQPQTNEKLFF
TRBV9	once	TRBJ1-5	CASSVAGDLNQPQHF
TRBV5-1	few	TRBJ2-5	CASMSGTSGKETQYF
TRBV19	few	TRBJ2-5	CASSIGWGETQYF
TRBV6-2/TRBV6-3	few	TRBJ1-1	CASSYSTDMNTEAFF
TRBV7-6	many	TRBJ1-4	CASSLEEGGFEKLFF
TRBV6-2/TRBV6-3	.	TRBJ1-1	CASSRGVMNTEAFF
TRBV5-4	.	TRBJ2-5	CASKGVVGGDSAETQYF
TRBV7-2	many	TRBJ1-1	CASSLTGTNTEAFF
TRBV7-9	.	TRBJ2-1	CASSSGPYGRINEQFF
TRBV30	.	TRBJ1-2	CAWSASGVHGYTF
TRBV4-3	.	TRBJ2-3	CASSQDPSSDTQYF
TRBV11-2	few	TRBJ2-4	CASSLDQWSEEYF
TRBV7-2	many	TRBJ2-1	CASSLGGSSLGEQFF
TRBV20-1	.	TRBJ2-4	CSASRAGGRGLAKNIQYF
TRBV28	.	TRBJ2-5	CASSFLRGPGGTETQYF
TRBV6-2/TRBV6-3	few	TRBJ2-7	CASSYAGPSSYEQYF
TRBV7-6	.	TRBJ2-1	CASSSSSGSLNEQFF
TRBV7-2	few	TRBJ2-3	CASSLDSRRTDTQYF
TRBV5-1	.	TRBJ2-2	CASSGTGGTGELFF
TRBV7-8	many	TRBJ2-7	CASSFQAGPTYEQYF
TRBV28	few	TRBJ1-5	CASSWDSSNQPQHF
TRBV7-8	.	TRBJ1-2	CASSGIDRFYGYTF
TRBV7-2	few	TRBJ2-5	CASGGGRGETQYF
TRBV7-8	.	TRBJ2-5	CASSLDGEDRGKETQYF
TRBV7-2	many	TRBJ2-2	CASSLDPGFRELFF
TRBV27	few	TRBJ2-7	CASSDGSSYEQYF
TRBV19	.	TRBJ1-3	CASSRQGSSGNTIYF
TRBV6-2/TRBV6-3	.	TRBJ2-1	CASTGLAGGSNEQFF
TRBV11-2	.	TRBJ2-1	CASSLGPSGLGDGQFF
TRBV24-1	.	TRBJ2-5	CATSDLQTGSIQETQYF
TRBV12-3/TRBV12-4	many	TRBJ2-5	CASSLTDRGWVETQYF
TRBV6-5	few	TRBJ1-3	CASSSLVLGNTIYF
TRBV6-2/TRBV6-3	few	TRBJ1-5	CASRERGIGGNQPQHF
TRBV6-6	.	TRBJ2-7	CASSATSGQTYEQYF
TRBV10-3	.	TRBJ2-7	CAIRGGGGYEQYF
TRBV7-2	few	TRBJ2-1	CASSLELAVNEQFF
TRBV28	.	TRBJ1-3	CASSFEGTNGNTIYF
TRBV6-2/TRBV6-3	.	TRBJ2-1	CASSYSTRPSPGNEQFF
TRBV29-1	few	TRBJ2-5	CSVEIYGQGAYGTQYF
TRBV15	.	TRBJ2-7	CATSRDLAAYEQYF